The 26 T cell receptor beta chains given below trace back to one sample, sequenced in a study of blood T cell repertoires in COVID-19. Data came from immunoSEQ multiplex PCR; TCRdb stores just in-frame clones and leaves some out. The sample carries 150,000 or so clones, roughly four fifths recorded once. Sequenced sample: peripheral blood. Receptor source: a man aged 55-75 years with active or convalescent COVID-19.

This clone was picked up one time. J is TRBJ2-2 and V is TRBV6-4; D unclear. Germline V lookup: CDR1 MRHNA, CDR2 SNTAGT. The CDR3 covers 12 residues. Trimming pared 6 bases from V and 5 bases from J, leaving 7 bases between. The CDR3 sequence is CASRAKTGELFF. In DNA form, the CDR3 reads TGTGCCAGCAGGGCCAAAACCGGGGAGCTGTTTTTT.

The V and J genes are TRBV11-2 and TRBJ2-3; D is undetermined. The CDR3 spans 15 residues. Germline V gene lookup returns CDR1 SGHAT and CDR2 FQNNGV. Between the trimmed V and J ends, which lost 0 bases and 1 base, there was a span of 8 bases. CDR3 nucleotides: TGTGCCAGCAGCTTAGAGCGGCTGCGCACAGATACGCAGTATTTT. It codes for CASSLERLRTDTQYF.

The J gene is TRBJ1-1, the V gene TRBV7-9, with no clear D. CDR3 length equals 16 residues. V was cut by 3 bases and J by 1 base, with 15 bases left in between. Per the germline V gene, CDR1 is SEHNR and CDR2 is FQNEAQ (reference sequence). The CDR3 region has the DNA TGTGCCAGCAGCTTCTTAGGTTTCAGGCCGAACACTGAAGCTTTCTTT. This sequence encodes CASSFLGFRPNTEAFF.

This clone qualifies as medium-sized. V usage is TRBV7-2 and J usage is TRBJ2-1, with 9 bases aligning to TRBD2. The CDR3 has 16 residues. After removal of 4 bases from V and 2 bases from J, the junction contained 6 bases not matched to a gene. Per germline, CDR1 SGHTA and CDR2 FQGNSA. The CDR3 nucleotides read TGTGCCAGCAGCTCCTTAGCGGGGGAAACCTACAATGAGCAGTTCTTC. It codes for CASSSLAGETYNEQFF.

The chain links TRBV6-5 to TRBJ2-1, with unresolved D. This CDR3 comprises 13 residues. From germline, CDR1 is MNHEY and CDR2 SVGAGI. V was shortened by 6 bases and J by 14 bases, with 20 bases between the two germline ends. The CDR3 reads CASSPRPNSHKFF. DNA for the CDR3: TGTGCCAGCAGCCCCCGTCCCAACAGTCACAAGTTCTTC.

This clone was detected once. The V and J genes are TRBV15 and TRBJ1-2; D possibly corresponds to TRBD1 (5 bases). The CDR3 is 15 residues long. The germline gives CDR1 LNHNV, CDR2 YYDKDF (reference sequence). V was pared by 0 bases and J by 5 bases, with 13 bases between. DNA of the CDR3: TGTGCCACCAGCAGAGATGGTCAGGGCGATTATGGCTACACCTTC. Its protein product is CATSRDGQGDYGYTF.

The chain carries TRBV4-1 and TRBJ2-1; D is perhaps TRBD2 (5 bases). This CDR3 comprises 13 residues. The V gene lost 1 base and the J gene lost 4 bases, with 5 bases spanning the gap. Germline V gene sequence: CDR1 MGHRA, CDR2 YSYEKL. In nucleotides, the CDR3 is TGCGCCAGCAGCCAAGGCGGGTACAATGAGCAGTTCTTC. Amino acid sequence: CASSQGGYNEQFF.

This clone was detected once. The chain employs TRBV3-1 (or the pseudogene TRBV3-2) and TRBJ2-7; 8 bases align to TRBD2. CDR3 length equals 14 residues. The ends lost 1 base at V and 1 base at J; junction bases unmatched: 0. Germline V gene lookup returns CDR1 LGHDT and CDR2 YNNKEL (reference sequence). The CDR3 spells CASSQVAGSYEQYF. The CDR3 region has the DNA TGTGCCAGCAGCCAAGTAGCGGGATCCTACGAGCAGTACTTC.

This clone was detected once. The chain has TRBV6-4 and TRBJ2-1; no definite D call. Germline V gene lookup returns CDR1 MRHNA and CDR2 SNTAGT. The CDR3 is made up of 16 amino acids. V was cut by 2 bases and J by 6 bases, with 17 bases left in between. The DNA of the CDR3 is TGTGCCAGCAGTGACGGGCCTACCCCGCCTGGCAATGAGCAGTTCTTC. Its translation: CASSDGPTPPGNEQFF.

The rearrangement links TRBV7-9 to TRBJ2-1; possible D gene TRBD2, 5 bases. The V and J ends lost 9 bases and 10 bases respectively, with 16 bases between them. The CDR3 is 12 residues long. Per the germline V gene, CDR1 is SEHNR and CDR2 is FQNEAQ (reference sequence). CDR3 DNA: TGTGCCAGTCTGCCCGAGGGTGAGGAGCAGTTCTTC. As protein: CASLPEGEEQFF.

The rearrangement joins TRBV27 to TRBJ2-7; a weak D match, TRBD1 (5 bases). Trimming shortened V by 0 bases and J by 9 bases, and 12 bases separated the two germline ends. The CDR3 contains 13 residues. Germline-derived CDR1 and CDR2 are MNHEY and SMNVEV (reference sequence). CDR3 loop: CASSLSGSRGQYF. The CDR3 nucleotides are TGTGCCAGCAGTTTATCGGGTTCTAGGGGGCAGTACTTC.

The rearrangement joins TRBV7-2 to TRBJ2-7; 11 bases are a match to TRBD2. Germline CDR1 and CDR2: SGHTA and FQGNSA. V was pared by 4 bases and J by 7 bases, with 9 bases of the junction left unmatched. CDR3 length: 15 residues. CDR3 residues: CASSSSSGRTGEQYF. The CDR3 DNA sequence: TGTGCCAGCAGCTCCTCTAGCGGGAGGACGGGAGAGCAGTACTTC.

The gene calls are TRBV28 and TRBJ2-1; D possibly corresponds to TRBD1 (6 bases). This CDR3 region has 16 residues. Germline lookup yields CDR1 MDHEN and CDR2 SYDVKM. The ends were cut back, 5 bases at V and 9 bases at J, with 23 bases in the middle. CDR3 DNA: TGTGCCAGCAGTCATCACAGGGTTGGGGGTGTTCGTGAGCAGTTCTTC. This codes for CASSHHRVGGVREQFF.

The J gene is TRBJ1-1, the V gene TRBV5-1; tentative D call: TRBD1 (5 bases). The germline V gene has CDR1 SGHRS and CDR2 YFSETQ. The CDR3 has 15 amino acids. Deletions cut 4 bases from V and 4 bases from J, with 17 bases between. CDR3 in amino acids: CASSLGERRVTEAFF. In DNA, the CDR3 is TGCGCCAGCAGCCTAGGGGAAAGGAGGGTCACTGAAGCTTTCTTT.

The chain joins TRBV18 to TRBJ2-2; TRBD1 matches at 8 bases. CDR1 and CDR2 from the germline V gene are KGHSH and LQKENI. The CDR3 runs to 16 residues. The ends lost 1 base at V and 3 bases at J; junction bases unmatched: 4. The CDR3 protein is CASSPRLQGDTGELFF. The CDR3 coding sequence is TGTGCCAGCTCACCACGGTTACAGGGGGACACCGGGGAGCTGTTTTTT.

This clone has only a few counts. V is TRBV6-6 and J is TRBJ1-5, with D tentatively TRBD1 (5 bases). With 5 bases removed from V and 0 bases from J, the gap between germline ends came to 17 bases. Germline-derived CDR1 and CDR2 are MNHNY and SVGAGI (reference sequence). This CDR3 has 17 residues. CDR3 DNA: TGTGCCAGCAGTCCCAGGGAGGTTGTATCTAGCAATCAGCCCCAGCATTTT. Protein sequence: CASSPREVVSSNQPQHF.

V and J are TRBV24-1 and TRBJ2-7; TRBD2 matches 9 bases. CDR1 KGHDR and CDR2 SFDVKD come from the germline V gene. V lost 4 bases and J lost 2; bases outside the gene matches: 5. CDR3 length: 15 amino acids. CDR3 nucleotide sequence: TGTGCCACCAGTGAAGGTAGCGGGAGCCCCTACGAGCAGTACTTC. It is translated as CATSEGSGSPYEQYF.

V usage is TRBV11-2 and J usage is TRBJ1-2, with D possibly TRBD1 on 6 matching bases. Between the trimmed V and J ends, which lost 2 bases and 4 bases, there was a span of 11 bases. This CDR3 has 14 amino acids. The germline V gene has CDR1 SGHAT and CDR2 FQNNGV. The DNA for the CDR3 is TGTGCCAGCAGCTTAAGGGGCAGGGGCTATGGCTACACCTTC. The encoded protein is CASSLRGRGYGYTF.

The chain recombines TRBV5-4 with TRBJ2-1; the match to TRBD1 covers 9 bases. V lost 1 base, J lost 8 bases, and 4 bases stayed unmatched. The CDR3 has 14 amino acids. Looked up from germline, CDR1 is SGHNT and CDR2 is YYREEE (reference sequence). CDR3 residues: CASSLSRTGDEQFF. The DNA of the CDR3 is TGTGCCAGCAGCTTGTCTCGGACAGGGGATGAGCAGTTCTTC.

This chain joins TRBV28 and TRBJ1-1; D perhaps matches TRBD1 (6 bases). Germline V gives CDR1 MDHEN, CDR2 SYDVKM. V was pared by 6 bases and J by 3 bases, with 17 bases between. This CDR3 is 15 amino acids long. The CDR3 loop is CASSPRTVRHTEAFF. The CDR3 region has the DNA TGTGCCAGCAGCCCCAGGACAGTGAGGCACACTGAAGCTTTCTTT. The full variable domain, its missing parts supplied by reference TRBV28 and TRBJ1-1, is DVKVTQSSRYLVKRTGEKVFLECVQDMDHENMFWYRQDPGLGLRLIYFSYDVKMKEKGDIPEGYSVSREKKERFSLILESASTNQTSMYLCASSPRTVRHTEAFFGQGTRLTVV.

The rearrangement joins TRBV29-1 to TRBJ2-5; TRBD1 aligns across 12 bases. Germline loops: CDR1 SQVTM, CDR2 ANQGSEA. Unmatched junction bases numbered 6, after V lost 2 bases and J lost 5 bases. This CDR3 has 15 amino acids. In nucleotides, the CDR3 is TGCAGCGTTGAAAGGGACAGGGGGCGCGGGGAGACCCAGTACTTC. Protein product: CSVERDRGRGETQYF.

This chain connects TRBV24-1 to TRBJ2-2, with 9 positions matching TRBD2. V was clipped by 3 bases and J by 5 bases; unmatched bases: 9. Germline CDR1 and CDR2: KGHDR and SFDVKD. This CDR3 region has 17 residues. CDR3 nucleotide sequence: TGTGCCACCAGTGATCCCATCGGTCTAGCGGGGACCGGGGAGCTGTTTTTT. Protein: CATSDPIGLAGTGELFF.

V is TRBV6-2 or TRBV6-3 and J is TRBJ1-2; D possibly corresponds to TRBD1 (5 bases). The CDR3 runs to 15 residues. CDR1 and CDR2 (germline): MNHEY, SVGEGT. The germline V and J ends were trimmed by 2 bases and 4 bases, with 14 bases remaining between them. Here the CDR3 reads CASSYQAQGSYGYTF. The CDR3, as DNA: TGTGCCAGCAGTTACCAGGCGCAGGGATCCTATGGCTACACCTTC.

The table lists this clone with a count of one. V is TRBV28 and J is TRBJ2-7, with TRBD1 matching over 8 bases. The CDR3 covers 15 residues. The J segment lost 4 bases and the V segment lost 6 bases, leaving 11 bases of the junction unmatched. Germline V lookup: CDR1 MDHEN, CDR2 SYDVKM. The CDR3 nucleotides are TGTGCCAGCAGCTCTTCCGGGACAGGAAATTACGAGCAGTACTTC. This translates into CASSSSGTGNYEQYF.

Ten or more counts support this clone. CDR3 protein: CASSEGVARTLQWGELFF. The CDR3 DNA reads as TGTGCCAGCAGCGAAGGGGTCGCGCGCACCTTACAGTGGGGGGAGCTGTTTTTT. V gene TRBV3-1 (or the pseudogene TRBV3-2) combines with J gene TRBJ2-2; D is perhaps TRBD1 (5 bases). V lost 5 bases, J lost 8 bases, and 27 bases lay in between. This CDR3 region has 18 residues. Germline V lookup: CDR1 LGHDT, CDR2 YNNKEL (reference sequence).

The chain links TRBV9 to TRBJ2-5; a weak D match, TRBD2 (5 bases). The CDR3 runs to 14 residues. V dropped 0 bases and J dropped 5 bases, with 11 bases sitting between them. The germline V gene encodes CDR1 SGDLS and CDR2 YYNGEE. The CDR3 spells CASSVDGRGETQYF. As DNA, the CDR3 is TGTGCCAGCAGCGTAGATGGGAGAGGGGAGACCCAGTACTTC.